A selection of T cell receptor beta chains follows, all from one sample in a study of T cell responses to AZD1222 COVID-19 vaccine. Profiling relied on immunoSEQ multiplex PCR, and the TCRdb table lists in-frame clones only, not all of them. Of about 92,000 clones listed, 88% were seen once; the top ten hold around 5.8%. This sample comprised peripheral blood, obtained on day 0 of AZD1222 vaccination. All receptors derive from an adult in good health. CDR3s include the opening cysteine and the closing phenylalanine or tryptophan. The D gene is left open where the match is weak. Rows may omit the clone size; those that give it use once, few, many or a size class.

clone_size d_call cdr3_length j_call v_call cdr3_aa cdr3_nt
- TRBD1 15 TRBJ1-5 TRBV28 CASSLRRGHNQPQHF TGTGCCAGCAGTTTACGCAGGGGGCACAATCAGCCCCAGCATTTT
- - 15 TRBJ2-6 TRBV28 CASSGGISGANVLTF TGTGCCAGCAGTGGGGGAATCTCTGGGGCCAACGTCCTGACTTTC
- - 14 TRBJ1-2 TRBV5-6 CASSLWDTFYGYTF TGTGCCAGCAGCTTATGGGACACCTTCTATGGCTACACCTTC
- - 13 TRBJ1-5 TRBV28 CASSFFWDQPQHF TGTGCCAGCAGTTTCTTTTGGGATCAGCCCCAGCATTTT
- TRBD2 15 TRBJ2-3 TRBV6-2/TRBV6-3 CASSYERDHTDTQYF TGTGCCAGCAGTTACGAGCGGGACCATACAGATACGCAGTATTTT
- - 13 TRBJ1-5 TRBV5-1 CASSLEQNQPQHF TGCGCCAGCAGCTTGGAACAGAATCAGCCCCAGCATTTT
- - 15 TRBJ2-2 TRBV24-1 CATSGPGPNTGELFF TGTGCCACCAGTGGCCCGGGACCAAACACCGGGGAGCTGTTTTTT
- TRBD1 15 TRBJ1-1 TRBV18 CASSPDEGAPTEAFF TGTGCCAGCTCACCCGATGAGGGGGCGCCCACTGAAGCTTTCTTT
- - 14 TRBJ2-5 TRBV4-3 CASSQDGQYGAQYF TGCGCCAGCAGCCAAGATGGCCAGTACGGGGCCCAGTACTTC
- TRBD2 17 TRBJ2-3 TRBV4-2 CASSQGGAGDRTDTQYF TGTGCCAGCAGCCAAGGGGGAGCGGGAGACCGCACAGATACGCAGTATTTT
- TRBD1 18 TRBJ1-5 TRBV19 CASTNGARSGQGDQPQHF TGTGCCAGTACCAATGGCGCCCGCTCGGGACAGGGCGATCAGCCCCAGCATTTT
- TRBD1 11 TRBJ1-5 TRBV20-1 CSAPDRGTQHF TGCAGTGCGCCCGACAGGGGGACCCAGCATTTT
few TRBD2 16 TRBJ2-1 TRBV14 CASSQVGLAGGYEQFF TGTGCCAGCAGCCAAGTCGGACTAGCGGGAGGCTATGAGCAGTTCTTC
- - 14 TRBJ1-2 TRBV30 CAWSTPGANYGYTF TGTGCCTGGAGTACCCCAGGGGCCAACTATGGCTACACCTTC
- TRBD2 16 TRBJ2-2 TRBV4-1 CASSQVAGVVTGELFF TGCGCCAGCAGCCAAGTGGCGGGAGTGGTCACCGGGGAGCTGTTTTTT
- TRBD1 15 TRBJ2-3 TRBV27 CASSYGQGFTDTQYF TGTGCCAGCAGTTATGGACAGGGGTTCACAGATACGCAGTATTTT
- TRBD2 16 TRBJ2-1 TRBV28 CASTLTSGRAKNEQFF TGTGCCAGCACCCTGACTAGCGGGAGGGCTAAGAATGAGCAGTTCTTC
- TRBD1 13 TRBJ1-2 TRBV7-3 CASSEQGAEGYTF TGTGCCAGCAGCGAACAGGGGGCAGAGGGCTACACCTTC
once TRBD1 15 TRBJ1-5 TRBV6-5 CASSTGTGRNQPQHF TGTGCCAGCAGTACCGGGACAGGACGCAATCAGCCCCAGCATTTT
- TRBD1 13 TRBJ1-4 TRBV18 CASSPGQEEKLFF TGTGCCAGCTCACCAGGACAGGAGGAAAAACTGTTTTTT
- - 16 TRBJ1-6 TRBV28 CASSLPPGHRNSPLHF TGTGCCAGCAGTTTACCTCCGGGACACCGTAATTCACCCCTCCACTTT
- - 14 TRBJ2-1 TRBV27 CASSFQGSYNEQFF TGTGCCAGCAGTTTCCAGGGCTCCTACAATGAGCAGTTCTTC
- - 16 TRBJ1-6 TRBV6-4 CASSLDLHPYNSPLHF TGTGCCAGCAGTCTAGACCTTCACCCCTATAATTCACCCCTCCACTTT
- TRBD2 15 TRBJ2-1 TRBV5-1 CASSLGLAVVYEQFF TGCGCCAGCAGCTTGGGACTAGCGGTAGTCTATGAGCAGTTCTTC
- - 14 TRBJ1-3 TRBV5-1 CASSLAGSGNTIYF TGCGCCAGCAGCTTGGCGGGATCTGGAAACACCATATATTTT
- - 14 TRBJ1-6 TRBV9 CASSVARSNSPLHF TGTGCCAGCAGCGTAGCAAGGAGTAATTCACCCCTCCACTTT
- TRBD2 15 TRBJ2-7 TRBV4-1 CASSQVREGPYEQYF TGCGCCAGCAGCCAAGTTCGGGAGGGGCCCTACGAGCAGTACTTC
- TRBD2 14 TRBJ2-7 TRBV7-8 CASSLRGRASEQYF TGTGCCAGCAGCTTACGCGGGAGGGCCTCCGAGCAGTACTTC
few - 18 TRBJ1-6 TRBV25-1 CASSEGGTLTFYNSPLHF TGTGCCAGCAGTGAAGGGGGGACGCTAACTTTCTATAATTCACCCCTCCACTTT
- TRBD1 19 TRBJ2-6 TRBV18 CASSPIVPGQGSGANVLTF TGTGCCAGCTCCCCAATCGTCCCGGGACAGGGTTCTGGGGCCAACGTCCTGACTTTC
- - 11 TRBJ1-1 TRBV29-1 CSVEAGLEAFF TGCAGCGTTGAAGCGGGTCTTGAAGCTTTCTTT
- TRBD1 15 TRBJ1-2 TRBV4-2 CASSQEFRDSYGYTF TGTGCCAGCAGCCAAGAATTTCGGGACAGCTATGGCTACACCTTC
- - 17 TRBJ2-1 TRBV5-1 CASSSGSYGGPSNEQFF TGCGCCAGCAGCTCAGGGTCGTATGGCGGGCCCTCCAATGAGCAGTTCTTC
- - 13 TRBJ1-6 TRBV4-1 CASGTGTYSPLHF TGCGCCAGCGGCACTGGGACTTACTCACCCCTCCACTTT
- TRBD1 15 TRBJ1-2 TRBV5-4 CASSRRTGAPHGYTF TGTGCCAGCAGCCGCCGGACAGGGGCACCTCATGGCTACACCTTC
- - 14 TRBJ2-7 TRBV11-2 CASSLAQGPYEQYF TGTGCCAGCAGCTTAGCACAGGGACCCTACGAGCAGTACTTC
- - 12 TRBJ1-6 TRBV5-1 CASSSSNSPLHF TGCGCCAGCAGCTCCTCCAATTCACCCCTCCACTTT
- TRBD1 17 TRBJ1-5 TRBV19 CASSMYSGTGSNQPQHF TGTGCCAGTAGTATGTACTCCGGGACAGGGAGCAATCAGCCCCAGCATTTT
once - 12 TRBJ2-2 TRBV6-6 CASSYGLGELFF TGTGCCAGCAGTTACGGGCTCGGGGAGCTGTTTTTT
- - 16 TRBJ2-1 TRBV5-1 CASSLVSSAHDNEQFF TGCGCCAGCAGCTTGGTGTCTAGCGCCCATGACAATGAGCAGTTCTTC
- - 12 TRBJ2-1 TRBV29-1 CSVRRGSNEQFF TGCAGCGTTAGACGGGGTAGCAATGAGCAGTTCTTC
- - 14 TRBJ1-1 TRBV19 CASSIWAPDTEAFF TGTGCCAGTAGTATTTGGGCTCCGGACACTGAAGCTTTCTTT
- - 14 TRBJ2-1 TRBV24-1 CATSHQGFNNEQFF TGTGCCACCAGTCACCAGGGTTTCAACAATGAGCAGTTCTTC
- - 16 TRBJ2-3 TRBV11-2 CASSLLDTMSTDTQYF TGTGCCAGCAGCTTACTCGACACGATGAGCACAGATACGCAGTATTTT
- - 15 TRBJ1-2 TRBV4-3 CASSQEAGVNYGYTF TGCGCCAGCAGCCAAGAGGCAGGGGTGAACTATGGCTACACCTTC
- - 12 TRBJ2-3 TRBV9 CASSPNTDTQYF TGTGCCAGCAGCCCTAATACAGATACGCAGTATTTT
- - 13 TRBJ2-1 TRBV12-3/TRBV12-4 CASSFRARNEQFF TGTGCCAGCAGTTTCAGGGCGCGGAATGAGCAGTTCTTC
- TRBD1 17 TRBJ2-7 TRBV10-1 CANQRTGGGSPLCEQYF TGCGCCAACCAACGGACAGGGGGCGGTTCCCCCCTATGCGAGCAGTACTTC